This is a list of T cell receptor beta chains from one sample in a study of T-cell reconstitution after alpha-beta-depleted transplantation in children. Using its own MiXCR run on the PCR reads, TCRdb lists one record per CDR3 protein. The top ten clones hold around a quarter of a sample with more than 400,000 distinct CDR3 sequences, over 40% of them seen once. The sequencing here drew on PBMCs, taken before TCRalphabeta/CD19-depleted stem cell transplant. All receptors derive from a girl aged 2 to 10 with aplastic anemia, due to receive a stem cell transplant. Both conserved end residues are part of each CDR3. D genes are given only for firm matches. Expanded clones get a size class; other rows say once, few or many, or leave the size out.

j_call clone_size d_call v_call cdr3_aa cdr3_nt
TRBJ1-2 . . TRBV4-1 CASSQEAGDGYTF TGCGCCAGCAGCCAAGAGGCGGGGGATGGCTACACCTTC
TRBJ2-7 many TRBD1 TRBV29-1 CSVSPLGQGREQYF TGCAGCGTTAGTCCCCTCGGACAGGGACGCGAGCAGTACTTC
TRBJ2-3 . TRBD2 TRBV27 CASLELAGSSTDTQYF TGTGCCAGCCTTGAACTAGCGGGGAGCAGCACAGATACGCAGTATTTT
TRBJ2-1 . TRBD2 TRBV29-1 CSVRGRLAEGNEQFF TGCAGCGTCCGCGGGCGTCTAGCGGAGGGAAATGAGCAGTTCTTC
TRBJ2-1 few TRBD2 TRBV20-1 CSASSGRASYNEQFF TGCAGTGCGTCTAGCGGGAGGGCGTCCTACAATGAGCAGTTCTTC
TRBJ1-6 . . TRBV4-3 CASSQDIGSGGASPLHF TGCGCCAGCAGCCAAGACATAGGGTCCGGGGGTGCCTCACCCCTCCACTTT
TRBJ2-7 . . TRBV7-9 CASSQVQTVYEQYF TGTGCCAGCAGCCAAGTACAGACAGTCTACGAGCAGTACTTC
TRBJ2-1 . . TRBV20-1 CSAPPAADYEHFF TGCAGTGCCCCCCCGGCGGCAGACTATGAGCATTTCTTC
TRBJ1-3 . . TRBV12-3/TRBV12-4 CASSFIGYPGNTIYF TGTGCCAGCAGTTTTATCGGGTACCCCGGAAACACCATATATTTT
TRBJ2-6 few TRBD1 TRBV11-1 CASSQWGRGRGEVSGANVLTF TGTGCCAGCAGCCAGTGGGGCAGGGGGCGCGGCGAGGTCTCTGGGGCCAACGTCCTGACTTTC
TRBJ2-1 . TRBD2 TRBV20-1 CSAFTLAGGIYNEQFF TGCAGTGCTTTCACTCTAGCGGGGGGTATATACAATGAGCAGTTCTTC
TRBJ1-6 few TRBD1 TRBV20-1 CSASGGQDNSPLHF TGCAGTGCATCCGGGGGACAGGATAATTCACCCCTCCACTTT
TRBJ1-1 . TRBD1 TRBV4-1 CASSRGQGATEAFF TGCGCCAGCAGCCGGGGACAGGGGGCGACTGAAGCTTTCTTT
TRBJ2-2 . TRBD1 TRBV12-3/TRBV12-4 CASSPRTGAGELFF TGTGCCAGCAGTCCCCGGACAGGTGCCGGGGAGCTGTTTTTT
TRBJ1-5 . . TRBV5-6 CASSSGPDQPQHF TGTGCCAGCAGCTCAGGACCCGATCAGCCCCAGCATTTT
TRBJ2-7 few . TRBV20-1 CSADRGSGYEQYF TGCAGTGCTGACAGGGGTAGCGGGTACGAGCAGTACTTC
TRBJ2-6 many . TRBV20-1 CSARDTTGSGANVLTF TGCAGTGCTAGAGATACAACAGGGTCGGGGGCCAACGTCCTGACTTTC
TRBJ1-3 once TRBD1 TRBV12-3/TRBV12-4 CASRRRDRGPNTIYF TGTGCCAGCAGACGCCGGGACAGGGGTCCTAACACCATATATTTT
TRBJ2-7 once . TRBV27 CASSPSGTLYEQYF TGTGCCAGCAGTCCCTCCGGGACACTCTACGAGCAGTACTTC
TRBJ2-7 few TRBD1 TRBV9 CASSEGRTGIHEQYF TGTGCCAGCAGCGAAGGTAGGACAGGAATCCACGAGCAGTACTTC
TRBJ2-5 . . TRBV28 CASSPDGTKQETQYF TGTGCCAGCAGTCCGGACGGAACTAAACAAGAGACCCAGTACTTC
TRBJ1-3 many TRBD1 TRBV18 CASSRTGTGNTIYF TGTGCCAGCTCACGGACAGGGACTGGAAACACCATATATTTT
TRBJ2-4 . TRBD1 TRBV7-9 CASSTTDRGQGNIQYF TGTGCCAGCAGCACCACCGACAGGGGGCAGGGAAACATTCAGTACTTC
TRBJ2-5 many . TRBV5-1 CASSPGVMGATGETQYF TGCGCCAGCAGCCCGGGCGTCATGGGGGCGACGGGGGAGACCCAGTACTTC
TRBJ1-3 . . TRBV15 CATSRGGNTIYF TGTGCCACCAGCAGAGGTGGAAACACCATATATTTT
TRBJ1-1 . . TRBV19 CASSMDRHEAFF TGTGCCAGTAGTATGGATCGGCATGAAGCTTTCTTT
TRBJ2-7 few . TRBV28 CASSFRSAQYF TGTGCCAGCAGTTTCCGTAGCGCACAGTACTTC
TRBJ2-1 many TRBD2 TRBV7-7 CASSLGTSGVPGDNEQFF TGTGCTAGCAGCCTAGGGACTAGCGGGGTTCCGGGGGACAATGAGCAGTTCTTC
TRBJ2-1 . . TRBV10-3 CAAGLSPNEQFF TGTGCCGCCGGCCTATCCCCCAATGAGCAGTTCTTC
TRBJ1-5 . . TRBV20-1 CSARTPGRGQPQHF TGCAGTGCCAGGACCCCGGGGCGAGGTCAGCCCCAGCATTTT
TRBJ2-5 . . TRBV29-1 CSTADGQQETQYF TGCAGCACCGCGGACGGCCAACAAGAGACCCAGTACTTC
TRBJ1-1 once . TRBV6-1 CASHPGARANTEAFF TGTGCCAGCCATCCCGGAGCCAGGGCGAACACTGAAGCTTTCTTT
TRBJ2-3 many TRBD1 TRBV29-1 CSVEDRGRGTDTQYF TGCAGCGTTGAAGATCGGGGCAGGGGGACAGATACGCAGTATTTT
TRBJ2-3 many TRBD2 TRBV28 CASSLVAGPDTQYF TGTGCCAGCAGTTTGGTAGCGGGACCAGATACGCAGTATTTT
TRBJ2-3 few . TRBV20-1 CSARDMERPDTQYF TGCAGTGCTAGAGATATGGAGAGACCAGATACGCAGTATTTT
TRBJ2-5 . . TRBV29-1 CSVEGLEETQYF TGCAGCGTTGAGGGATTGGAAGAGACCCAGTACTTC
TRBJ2-3 . TRBD2 TRBV20-1 CSAPQPTRESILGDTQYF TGCAGTGCTCCCCAACCCACGCGGGAGTCAATTCTGGGAGATACGCAGTATTTT
TRBJ2-5 once . TRBV20-1 CSAPDPQTKTQYF TGCAGTGCTCCGGACCCGCAAACCAAGACCCAGTACTTC
TRBJ2-1 . . TRBV28 CASSVGYSLLSYNEQFF TGTGCCAGCTCGGTGGGGTATAGCCTACTCTCCTACAATGAGCAGTTCTTC
TRBJ2-2 . . TRBV10-2 CATRLLGGELFF TGCGCCACCAGGCTACTCGGCGGGGAGCTGTTTTTT
TRBJ1-2 once TRBD1 TRBV20-1 CSASGQGGGYTF TGCAGTGCTTCTGGACAGGGTGGTGGCTACACCTTC
TRBJ2-7 . TRBD1 TRBV2 CASSASGQGLGEQYF TGTGCCAGCAGCGCCTCAGGACAGGGGTTGGGCGAGCAGTACTTC
TRBJ1-1 . . TRBV29-1 CSVERTGNTEAFF TGCAGCGTTGAGCGGACCGGGAACACTGAAGCTTTCTTT
TRBJ2-5 few . TRBV5-1 CASSGMLGQETQYF TGCGCCAGCAGCGGGATGTTGGGGCAAGAGACCCAGTACTTC
TRBJ2-2 . . TRBV7-9 CASSPAPQPTHTGELFF TGTGCCAGCAGCCCGGCCCCTCAGCCGACACACACCGGGGAGCTGTTTTTT
TRBJ2-5 . TRBD2 TRBV25-1 CASSEWGGGAKETQYF TGTGCCAGCAGTGAATGGGGCGGGGGGGCGAAAGAGACCCAGTACTTC
TRBJ1-5 . TRBD1 TRBV6-5 CASSYGQASQPQHF TGTGCCAGCAGTTACGGACAGGCGAGTCAGCCCCAGCATTTT
TRBJ2-2 once TRBD2 TRBV7-3 CASSWTSGIPGGELFF TGTGCCAGCAGCTGGACTAGCGGTATTCCAGGAGGGGAGCTGTTTTTT
TRBJ2-7 once TRBD1 TRBV4-1 CASSRRRDRDYEQYF TGCGCCAGCAGCCGCAGACGGGACAGGGACTACGAGCAGTACTTC
TRBJ2-2 . TRBD2 TRBV6-2/TRBV6-3 CASRASGNTGELFF TGTGCCAGCCGCGCTAGCGGGAACACCGGGGAGCTGTTTTTT
TRBJ2-5 many . TRBV12-3/TRBV12-4 CASSFRGDQETQYF TGTGCCAGCAGTTTTCGAGGGGACCAAGAGACCCAGTACTTC
TRBJ1-6 . . TRBV28 CASSLPSSYNSPLHF TGTGCCAGCAGTTTACCGAGCTCCTATAATTCACCCCTCCACTTT
TRBJ2-1 few TRBD1 TRBV15 CATSGQGAGTNEQFF TGTGCCACCAGCGGACAGGGGGCCGGGACCAATGAGCAGTTCTTC
TRBJ2-7 . . TRBV28 CASRSRIPYEQYF TGTGCCAGCAGATCCCGGATACCCTACGAGCAGTACTTC